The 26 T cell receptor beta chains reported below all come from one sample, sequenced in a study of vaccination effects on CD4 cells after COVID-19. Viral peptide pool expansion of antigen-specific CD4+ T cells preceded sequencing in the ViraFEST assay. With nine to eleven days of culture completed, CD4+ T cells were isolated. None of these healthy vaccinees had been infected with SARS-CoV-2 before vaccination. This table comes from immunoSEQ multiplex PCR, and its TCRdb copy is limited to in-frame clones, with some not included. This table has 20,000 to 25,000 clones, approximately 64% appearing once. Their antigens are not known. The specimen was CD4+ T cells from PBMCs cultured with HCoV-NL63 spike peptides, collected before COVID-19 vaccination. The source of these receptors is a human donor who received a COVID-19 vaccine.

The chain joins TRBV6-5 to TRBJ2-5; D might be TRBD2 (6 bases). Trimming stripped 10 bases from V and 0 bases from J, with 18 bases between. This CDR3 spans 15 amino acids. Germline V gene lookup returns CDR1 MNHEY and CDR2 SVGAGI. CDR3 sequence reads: CATTTLGTYQETQYF. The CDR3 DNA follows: TGTGCCACGACCACCCTCGGGACTTACCAAGAGACCCAGTACTTC.

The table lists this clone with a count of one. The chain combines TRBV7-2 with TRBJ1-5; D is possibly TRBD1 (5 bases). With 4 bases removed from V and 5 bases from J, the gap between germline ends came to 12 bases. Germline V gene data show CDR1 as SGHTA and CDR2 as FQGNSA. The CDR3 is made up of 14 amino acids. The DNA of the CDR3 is TGTGCCAGCAGCTCCACGTACAGGTATCAGCCCCAGCATTTT. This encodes CASSSTYRYQPQHF.

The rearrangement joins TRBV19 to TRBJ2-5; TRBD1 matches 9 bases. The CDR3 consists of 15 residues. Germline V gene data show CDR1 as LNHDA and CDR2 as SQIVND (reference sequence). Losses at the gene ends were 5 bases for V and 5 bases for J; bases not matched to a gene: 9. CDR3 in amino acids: CASSGAGTGRETQYF. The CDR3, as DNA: TGTGCCAGTAGTGGAGCTGGGACAGGGAGGGAGACCCAGTACTTC.

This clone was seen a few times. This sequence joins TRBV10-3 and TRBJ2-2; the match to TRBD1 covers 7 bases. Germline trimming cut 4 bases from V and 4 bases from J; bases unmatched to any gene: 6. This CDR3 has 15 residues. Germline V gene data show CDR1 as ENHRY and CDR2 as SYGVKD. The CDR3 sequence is CAISVDRTFTGELFF. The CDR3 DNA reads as TGTGCCATCAGTGTGGACAGGACGTTCACCGGGGAGCTGTTTTTT.

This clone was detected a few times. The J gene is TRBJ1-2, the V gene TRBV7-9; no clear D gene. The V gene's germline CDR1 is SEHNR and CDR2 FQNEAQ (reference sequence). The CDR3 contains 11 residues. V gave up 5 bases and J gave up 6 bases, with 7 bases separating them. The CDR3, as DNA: TGTGCCAGCAGCAACCGAGATGGCTACACCTTC. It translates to CASSNRDGYTF.

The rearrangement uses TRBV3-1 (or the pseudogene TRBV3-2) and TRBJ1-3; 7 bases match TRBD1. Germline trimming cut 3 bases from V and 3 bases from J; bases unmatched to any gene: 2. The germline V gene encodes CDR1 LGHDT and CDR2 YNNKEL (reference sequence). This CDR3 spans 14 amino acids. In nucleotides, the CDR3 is TGTGCCAGCAGCCAGGGACAGAATGGAAACACCATATATTTT. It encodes CASSQGQNGNTIYF.

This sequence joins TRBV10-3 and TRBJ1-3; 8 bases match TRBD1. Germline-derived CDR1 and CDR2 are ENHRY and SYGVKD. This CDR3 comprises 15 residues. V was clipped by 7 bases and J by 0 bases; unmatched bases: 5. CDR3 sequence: CAITQDRVSGNTIYF. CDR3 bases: TGTGCCATCACCCAGGACAGGGTCTCTGGAAACACCATATATTTT.

CDR3 residues: CASSLLRGGNNEQFF. DNA for the CDR3: TGCGCCAGCAGCTTGCTGCGGGGGGGTAACAATGAGCAGTTCTTC. The V call is TRBV5-1, the J call TRBJ2-1, with TRBD2 matching over 9 bases. J lost 5 bases, V lost 1 base, and 4 bases had no gene match. Germline V lookup: CDR1 SGHRS, CDR2 YFSETQ. The CDR3 is 15 amino acids.

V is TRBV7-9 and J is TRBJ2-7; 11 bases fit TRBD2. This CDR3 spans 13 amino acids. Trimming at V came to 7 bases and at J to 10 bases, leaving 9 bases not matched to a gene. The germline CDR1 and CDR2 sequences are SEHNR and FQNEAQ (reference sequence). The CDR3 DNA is TGTGCCAGCACCTATGGGACTAGCGGTTATCAGTACTTC. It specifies CASTYGTSGYQYF.

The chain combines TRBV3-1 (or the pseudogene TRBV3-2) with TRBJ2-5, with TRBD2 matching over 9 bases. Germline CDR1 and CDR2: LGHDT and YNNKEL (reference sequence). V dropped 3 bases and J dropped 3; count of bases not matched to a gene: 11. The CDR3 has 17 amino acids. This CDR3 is CASSHQRGSSGKETQYF. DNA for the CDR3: TGTGCCAGCAGCCACCAGAGAGGCTCTAGCGGGAAAGAGACCCAGTACTTC.

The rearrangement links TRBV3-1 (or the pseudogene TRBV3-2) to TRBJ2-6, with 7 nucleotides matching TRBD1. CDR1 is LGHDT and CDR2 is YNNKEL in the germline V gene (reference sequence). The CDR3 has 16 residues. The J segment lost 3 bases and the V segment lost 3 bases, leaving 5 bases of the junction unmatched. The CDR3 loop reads CASSHRTGVGANVLTF. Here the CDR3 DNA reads TGTGCCAGCAGCCACCGAACAGGGGTTGGGGCCAACGTCCTGACTTTC.

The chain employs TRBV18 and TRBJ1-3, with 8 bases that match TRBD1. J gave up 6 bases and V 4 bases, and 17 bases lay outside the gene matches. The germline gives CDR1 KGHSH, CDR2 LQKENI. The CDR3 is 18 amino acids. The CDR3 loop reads CASSLRLGGQGAENTIYF. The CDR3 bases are TGTGCCAGCTCACTAAGACTCGGAGGGCAGGGGGCTGAAAACACCATATATTTT.

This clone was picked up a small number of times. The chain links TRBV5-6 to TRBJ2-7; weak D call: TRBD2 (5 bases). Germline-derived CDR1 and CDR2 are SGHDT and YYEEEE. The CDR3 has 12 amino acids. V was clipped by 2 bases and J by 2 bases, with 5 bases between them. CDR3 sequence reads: CASSFGAYEQYF. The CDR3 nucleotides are TGTGCCAGCAGCTTCGGGGCCTACGAGCAGTACTTC.

CDR3 DNA: TGCGCCAGCAGCTTGGGAGCAGGAACTAATGAAAAACTGTTTTTT. This translates into CASSLGAGTNEKLFF. The chain couples TRBV5-1 to TRBJ1-4; D unresolved. This CDR3 has 15 residues. Germline CDR1 SGHRS, CDR2 YFSETQ. Trimming removed 0 bases from V and 1 base from J, with 7 bases in between.

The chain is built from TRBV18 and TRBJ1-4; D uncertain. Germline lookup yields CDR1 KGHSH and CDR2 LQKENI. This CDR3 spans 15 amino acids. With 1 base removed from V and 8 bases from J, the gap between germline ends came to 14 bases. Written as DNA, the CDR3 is TGTGCCAGCTCACCACTCACAGCCGTCTCCGAAAAACTGTTTTTT. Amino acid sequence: CASSPLTAVSEKLFF.

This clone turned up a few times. The CDR3: CAISADDRKAFF. The CDR3 region has the DNA TGTGCCATCAGTGCCGACGATAGGAAAGCTTTCTTT. The chain recombines TRBV10-3 with TRBJ1-1, with no clear D. Deletions cut 4 bases from V and 9 bases from J, with 12 bases between. The CDR3 length is 12 residues. Per germline, CDR1 ENHRY and CDR2 SYGVKD.

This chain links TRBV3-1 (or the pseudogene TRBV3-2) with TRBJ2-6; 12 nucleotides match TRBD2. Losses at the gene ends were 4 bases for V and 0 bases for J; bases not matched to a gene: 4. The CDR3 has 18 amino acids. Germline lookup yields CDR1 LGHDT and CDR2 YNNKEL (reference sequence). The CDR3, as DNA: TGTGCCAGCAGCCCTAGCGGGAGGGCACTCTCTGGGGCCAACGTCCTGACTTTC. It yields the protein CASSPSGRALSGANVLTF.

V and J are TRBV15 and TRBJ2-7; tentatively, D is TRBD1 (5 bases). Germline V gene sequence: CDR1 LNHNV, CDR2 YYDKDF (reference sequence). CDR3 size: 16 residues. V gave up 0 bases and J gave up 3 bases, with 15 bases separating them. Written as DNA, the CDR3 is TGTGCCACCAGCAGAGATCCCGGACAAGGGGTCTACGAGCAGTACTTC. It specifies CATSRDPGQGVYEQYF.

The CDR3: CASSPRTGENQPQHF. The CDR3 DNA is TGTGCCAGCAGCCCCCGGACAGGCGAGAATCAGCCCCAGCATTTT. This chain joins TRBV7-2 and TRBJ1-5; 7 bases are shared with TRBD1. Germline CDR1 is SGHTA and CDR2 is FQGNSA. J lost 4 bases, V lost 5 bases, and 8 bases had no gene match. The CDR3 is 15 amino acids.

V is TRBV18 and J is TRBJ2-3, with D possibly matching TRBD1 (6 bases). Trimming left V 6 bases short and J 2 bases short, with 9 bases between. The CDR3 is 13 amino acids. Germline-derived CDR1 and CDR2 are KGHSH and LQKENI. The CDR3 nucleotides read TGTGCCAGCTCCCCAGGGGACACAGATACGCAGTATTTT. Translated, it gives CASSPGDTDTQYF. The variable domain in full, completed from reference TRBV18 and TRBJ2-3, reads NAGVMQNPRHLVRRRGQEARLRCSPMKGHSHVYWYRQLPEEGLKFMVYLQKENIIDESGMPKERFSAEFPKEGPSILRIQQVVRGDSAAYFCASSPGDTDTQYFGPGTRLTVL.

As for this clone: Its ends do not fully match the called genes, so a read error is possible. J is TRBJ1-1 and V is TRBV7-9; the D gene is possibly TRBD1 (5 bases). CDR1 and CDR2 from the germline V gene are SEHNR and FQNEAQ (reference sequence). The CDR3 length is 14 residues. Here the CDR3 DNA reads TGTGCCAGCACCCGGGTGGGGGAGGACACTGAGGCTTTCTTT. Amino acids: CASTRVGEDTEAFF. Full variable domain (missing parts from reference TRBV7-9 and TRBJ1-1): DTGVSQNPRHKITKRGQNVTFRCDPISEHNRLYWYRQTLGQGPEFLTYFQNEAQLEKSRLLSDRFSAERPKGSFSTLEIQRTEQGDSAMYLCASTRVGEDTEAFFGQGTRLTVV.

The CDR3 protein is CASSLGTVPYGYTF. The CDR3 nucleotides are TGCGCCAGCAGCTTGGGGACAGTCCCCTATGGCTACACCTTC. The rearrangement links TRBV5-1 to TRBJ1-2; D perhaps matches TRBD1 (6 bases). V was trimmed by 0 bases and J by 4 bases, leaving 10 bases between them. The CDR3 consists of 14 residues. Germline assignment: CDR1 SGHRS and CDR2 YFSETQ. Drawing the rest from reference TRBV5-1 and TRBJ1-2, the complete variable domain is KAGVTQTPRYLIKTRGQQVTLSCSPISGHRSVSWYQQTPGQGLQFLFEYFSETQRNKGNFPGRFSGRQFSNSRSEMNVSTLELGDSALYLCASSLGTVPYGYTFGSGTRLTVV.

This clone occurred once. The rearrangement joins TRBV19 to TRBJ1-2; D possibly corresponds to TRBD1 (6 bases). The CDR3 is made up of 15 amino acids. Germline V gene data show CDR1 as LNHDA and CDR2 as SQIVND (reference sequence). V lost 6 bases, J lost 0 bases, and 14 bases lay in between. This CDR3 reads CASSLKGQSNYGYTF. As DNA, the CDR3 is TGTGCCAGTAGCCTAAAAGGACAGTCTAACTATGGCTACACCTTC.

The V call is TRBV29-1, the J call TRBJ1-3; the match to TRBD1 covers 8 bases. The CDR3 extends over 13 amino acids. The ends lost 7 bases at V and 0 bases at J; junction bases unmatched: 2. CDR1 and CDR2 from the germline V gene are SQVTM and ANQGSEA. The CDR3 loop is CSGTGGSGNTIYF. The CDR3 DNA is TGCAGCGGTACAGGGGGCTCTGGAAACACCATATATTTT.

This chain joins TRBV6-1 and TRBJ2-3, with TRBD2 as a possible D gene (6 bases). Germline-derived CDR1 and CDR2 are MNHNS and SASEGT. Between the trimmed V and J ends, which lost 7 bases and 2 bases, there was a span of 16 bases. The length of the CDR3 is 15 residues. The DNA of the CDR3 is TGTGCCAGCAATACCGGGACTTCCTACACAGATACGCAGTATTTT. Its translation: CASNTGTSYTDTQYF.

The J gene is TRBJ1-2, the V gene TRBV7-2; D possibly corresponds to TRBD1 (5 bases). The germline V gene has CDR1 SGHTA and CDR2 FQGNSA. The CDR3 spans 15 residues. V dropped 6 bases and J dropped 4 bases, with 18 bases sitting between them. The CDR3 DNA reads TGTGCCAGCAGTCACAGCTGGGGCGAGGGCTATGGCTACACCTTC. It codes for CASSHSWGEGYGYTF.